These 11 T cell receptor beta chains were sequenced from one sample in a study of T-cell memory formation after mild COVID-19 (dated by TCRdb to about 2021). Libraries were built with 5' RACE. The listed sequencing device is Illumina NovaSeq 6000. TCRdb applied fastp at Q25 and MiXCR to the public reads, then kept only in-frame beta chains. Each CDR3 protein gets just one entry, which takes the most common genes and DNA from the rows behind it. This sample is represented by about 200,000 distinct CDR3 sequences; over 9.5% of them were singletons. The ten largest clonotypes hold 3.5% of the sample. Sequencing was performed on PBMCs or a T cell subset sorted from them (not recorded which). Receptors originate from a man younger than 30 who had mild COVID-19 (a few samples of this study predate the infection). The sample titles of this study are shuffled in the database, so cell type and time point are left out; the donor was told from shared clones.

This clonotype was detected only a few times. The chain couples TRBV4-3 to TRBJ1-3; D may be TRBD1 (6 bases). CDR1 and CDR2 from the germline V gene are LGHNA and YSLEER. The CDR3 runs 15 residues. V was cut by 4 bases and J by 3 bases, with 13 bases left in between. The CDR3 reads CASSPQTGGGNTIYF. The CDR3 DNA reads as TGCGCCAGCAGCCCACAGACAGGAGGTGGAAACACCATATATTTT.

Ten or more counts support this clonotype. The chain recombines TRBV30 with TRBJ2-7; a possible D gene is TRBD1 (6 bases). The V end lost 7 bases, the J end lost 3 bases, and 13 bases lay between the germline ends. CDR3 size: 12 residues. From germline, CDR1 is GTSNPN and CDR2 SVGIG (reference sequence). The chain's CDR3 is CASQGGDYEQYF. The CDR3 DNA is TGTGCCTCACAGGGTGGGGACTACGAGCAGTACTTC.

The chain links TRBV4-1 to TRBJ1-1, with D hard to call. Trimming cost V 0 bases and J 1 base, with 9 bases left between them. Germline V gene data show CDR1 as MGHRA and CDR2 as YSYEKL. The CDR3 length is 15 residues. CDR3 in amino acids: CASSQDGRRNTEAFF. The DNA for the CDR3 is TGCGCCAGCAGCCAAGATGGGAGACGGAACACTGAAGCTTTCTTT.

This clonotype has only a few counts. This rearrangement joins TRBV12-3 or TRBV12-4 to TRBJ2-1; D ambiguous. V was trimmed by 2 bases and J by 6 bases, leaving 5 bases between them. This CDR3 has 12 residues. CDR3 in amino acids: CASSLPGNEQFF. DNA for the CDR3: TGTGCCAGCAGTTTACCAGGCAATGAGCAGTTCTTC.

This clonotype showed up many times. The chain is built from TRBV9 and TRBJ1-3; weak D call: TRBD1 (5 bases). In germline, CDR1 is SGDLS, CDR2 YYNGEE. Trimming stripped 0 bases from V and 0 bases from J, with 7 bases between. The CDR3 contains 15 residues. The DNA for the CDR3 is TGTGCCAGCAGCGTAGGCGGGGGCTCTGGAAACACCATATATTTT. Its translation: CASSVGGGSGNTIYF.

This chain uses TRBV7-2 with TRBJ2-3, with a possible D match to TRBD2 (6 bases). CDR3 length equals 16 residues. Germline CDR1 is SGHTA and CDR2 is FQGNSA. Deletions cut 5 bases from V and 3 bases from J, with 18 bases between. CDR3: CASSLMAGGATDTQYF. The CDR3 coding sequence is TGTGCCAGCAGCCTAATGGCGGGCGGGGCAACAGATACGCAGTATTTT.

The chain is built from TRBV4-3 and TRBJ2-5; D might be TRBD2 (5 bases). The V end was cut by 1 base, the J end by 1 base, with 19 bases between. This CDR3 has 18 residues. Germline values: CDR1 LGHNA, CDR2 YSLEER. The CDR3 is CASSQAKRSGTGQETQYF. The CDR3 bases are TGCGCCAGCAGCCAAGCCAAACGGTCGGGAACGGGCCAAGAGACCCAGTACTTC.

This clonotype was observed at least ten times. This chain connects TRBV4-3 to TRBJ1-2; 7 positions match TRBD1. V trimming: 1 base; J trimming: 8 bases; junction bases outside the gene matches: 4. Germline CDR1 reads LGHNA; CDR2 reads YSLEER. The CDR3 loop spans 13 amino acids. This CDR3 reads CASSQGGDRGYTF. In nucleotides, the CDR3 is TGCGCCAGCAGCCAAGGAGGGGACAGAGGCTACACCTTC.

The chain employs TRBV28 and TRBJ1-1; D not certain. The length of the CDR3 is 13 residues. Germline V gives CDR1 MDHEN, CDR2 SYDVKM. The V and J ends lost 6 bases and 8 bases respectively, with 16 bases between them. CDR3 in amino acids: CASSPPGRREAFF. In nucleotides, the CDR3 is TGTGCCAGCAGCCCCCCCGGCCGTAGGGAAGCTTTCTTT.

The table lists this clonotype with a count of one. The chain combines TRBV7-9 with TRBJ2-7; TRBD2 is a possible D gene (6 bases). Trimming removed 4 bases at V and 0 bases at J, with 10 bases between. CDR1 is SEHNR and CDR2 is FQNEAQ in the germline V gene (reference sequence). The CDR3 runs 14 residues. CDR3 residues: CASSSGTFSYEQYF. CDR3 nucleotide sequence: TGTGCCAGCAGCTCGGGGACTTTCTCCTACGAGCAGTACTTC.

The chain carries TRBV5-1 and TRBJ1-4; D ambiguous. This CDR3 region has 15 residues. CDR1 and CDR2 from the germline V gene are SGHRS and YFSETQ. Trimming stripped 2 bases from V and 0 bases from J, with 8 bases between. CDR3 DNA sequence: TGCGCCAGCAGCTTCGGTCTGTCAACTAATGAAAAACTGTTTTTT. Amino acids: CASSFGLSTNEKLFF.